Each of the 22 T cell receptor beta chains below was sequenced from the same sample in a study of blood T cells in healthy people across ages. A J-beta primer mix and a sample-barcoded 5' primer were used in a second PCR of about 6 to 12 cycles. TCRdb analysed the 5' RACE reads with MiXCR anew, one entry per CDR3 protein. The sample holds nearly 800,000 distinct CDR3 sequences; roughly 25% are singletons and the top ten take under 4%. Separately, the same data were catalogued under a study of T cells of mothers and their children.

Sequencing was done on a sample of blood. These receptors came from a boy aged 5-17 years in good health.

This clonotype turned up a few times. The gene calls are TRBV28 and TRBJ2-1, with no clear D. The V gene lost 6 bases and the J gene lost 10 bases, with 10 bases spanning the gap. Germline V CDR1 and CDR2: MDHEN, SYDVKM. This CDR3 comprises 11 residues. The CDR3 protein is CASSSPTEQFF. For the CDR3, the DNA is TGTGCCAGCAGCTCTCCGACAGAGCAGTTCTTC. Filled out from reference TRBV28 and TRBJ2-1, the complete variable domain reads DVKVTQSSRYLVKRTGEKVFLECVQDMDHENMFWYRQDPGLGLRLIYFSYDVKMKEKGDIPEGYSVSREKKERFSLILESASTNQTSMYLCASSSPTEQFFGPGTRLTVL.

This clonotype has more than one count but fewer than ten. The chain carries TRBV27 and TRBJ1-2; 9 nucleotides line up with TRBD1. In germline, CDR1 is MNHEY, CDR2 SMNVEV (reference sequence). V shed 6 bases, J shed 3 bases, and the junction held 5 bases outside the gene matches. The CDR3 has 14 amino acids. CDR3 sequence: CASRGQGRYYGYTF. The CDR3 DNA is TGTGCCAGCAGGGGACAGGGTCGATACTATGGCTACACCTTC.

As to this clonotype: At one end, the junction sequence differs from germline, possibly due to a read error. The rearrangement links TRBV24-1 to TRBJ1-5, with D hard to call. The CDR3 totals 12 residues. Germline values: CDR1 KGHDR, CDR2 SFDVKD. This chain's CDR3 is CATSHFGQPQHF. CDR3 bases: TGTGCCACCAGTCATTTTGGTCAGCCCCAGCATTTT.

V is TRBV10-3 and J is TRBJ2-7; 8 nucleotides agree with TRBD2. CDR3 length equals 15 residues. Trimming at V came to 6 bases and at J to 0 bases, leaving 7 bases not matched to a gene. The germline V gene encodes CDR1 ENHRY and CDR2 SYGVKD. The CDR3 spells CAISFGGGSSYEQYF. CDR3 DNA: TGTGCCATCAGCTTCGGCGGGGGGAGCTCCTACGAGCAGTACTTC.

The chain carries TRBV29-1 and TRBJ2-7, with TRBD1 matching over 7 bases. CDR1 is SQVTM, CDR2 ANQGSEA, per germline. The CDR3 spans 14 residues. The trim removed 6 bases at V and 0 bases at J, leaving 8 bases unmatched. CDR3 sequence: CSVADRTDSYEQYF. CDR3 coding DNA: TGCAGCGTAGCGGACAGGACGGACTCCTACGAGCAGTACTTC.

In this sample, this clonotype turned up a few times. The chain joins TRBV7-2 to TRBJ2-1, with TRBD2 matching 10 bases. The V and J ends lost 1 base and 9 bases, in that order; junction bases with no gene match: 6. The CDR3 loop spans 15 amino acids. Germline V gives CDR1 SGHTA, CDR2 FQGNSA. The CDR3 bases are TGTGCCAGCAGCTTAGAAAGCGGGAGGGTCAGTGAGCAGTTCTTC. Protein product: CASSLESGRVSEQFF.

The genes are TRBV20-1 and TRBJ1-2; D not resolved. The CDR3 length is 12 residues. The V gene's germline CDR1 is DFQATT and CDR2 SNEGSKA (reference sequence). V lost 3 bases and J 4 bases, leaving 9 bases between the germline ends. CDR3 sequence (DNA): TGCAGTGCTAGCTCCGGCCGCTATGGCTACACCTTC. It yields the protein CSASSGRYGYTF.

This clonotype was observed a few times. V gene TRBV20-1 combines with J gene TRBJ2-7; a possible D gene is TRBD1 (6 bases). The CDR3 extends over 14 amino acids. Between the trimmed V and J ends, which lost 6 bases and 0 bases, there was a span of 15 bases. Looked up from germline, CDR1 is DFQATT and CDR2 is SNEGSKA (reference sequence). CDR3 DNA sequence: TGCAGTGCAGAGGACGGGACAAGCTCCTACGAGCAGTACTTC. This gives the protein CSAEDGTSSYEQYF.

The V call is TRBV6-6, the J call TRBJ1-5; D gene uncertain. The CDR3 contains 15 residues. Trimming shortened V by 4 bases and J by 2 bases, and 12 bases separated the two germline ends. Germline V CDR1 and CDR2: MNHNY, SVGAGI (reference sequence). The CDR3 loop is CASSLLRVGNQPQHF. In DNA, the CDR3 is TGTGCCAGCAGTTTGCTCCGGGTTGGCAATCAGCCCCAGCATTTT.

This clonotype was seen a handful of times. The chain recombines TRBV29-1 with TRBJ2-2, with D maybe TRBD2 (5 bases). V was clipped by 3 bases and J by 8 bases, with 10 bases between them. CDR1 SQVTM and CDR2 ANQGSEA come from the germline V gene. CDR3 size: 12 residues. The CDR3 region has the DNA TGCAGCGTTGAGGGAGTGTCTGGGGAGCTGTTTTTT. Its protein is CSVEGVSGELFF.

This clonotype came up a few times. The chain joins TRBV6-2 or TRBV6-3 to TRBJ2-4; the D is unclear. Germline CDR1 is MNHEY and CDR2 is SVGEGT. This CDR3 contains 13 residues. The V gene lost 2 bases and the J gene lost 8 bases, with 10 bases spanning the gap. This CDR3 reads CASSYGPPDIQYF. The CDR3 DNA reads TGTGCCAGCAGTTACGGCCCCCCCGACATTCAGTACTTC.

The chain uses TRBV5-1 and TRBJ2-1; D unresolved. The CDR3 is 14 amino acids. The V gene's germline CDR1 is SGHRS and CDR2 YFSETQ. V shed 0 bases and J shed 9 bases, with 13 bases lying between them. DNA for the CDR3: TGCGCCAGCAGCTTGGCCGCCAGGTTGGGTGAGCAGTTCTTC. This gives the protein CASSLAARLGEQFF.

The DNA for the CDR3 is TGTGCCAGCAGTTGGTCCCCCGGCGTGAGCTCCTACAATGAGCAGTTCTTC. Its protein is CASSWSPGVSSYNEQFF. The rearrangement links TRBV27 to TRBJ2-1; the D is unclear. In germline, CDR1 is MNHEY, CDR2 SMNVEV (reference sequence). Trimming pared 4 bases from V and 0 bases from J, leaving 16 bases between. This CDR3 is 17 amino acids long.

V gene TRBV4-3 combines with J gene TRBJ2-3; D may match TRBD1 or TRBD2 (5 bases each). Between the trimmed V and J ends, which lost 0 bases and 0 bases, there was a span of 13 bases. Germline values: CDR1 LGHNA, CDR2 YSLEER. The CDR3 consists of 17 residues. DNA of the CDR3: TGCGCCAGCAGCCAAGAACCCCGAGGGGTCAGCACAGATACGCAGTATTTT. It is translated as CASSQEPRGVSTDTQYF.

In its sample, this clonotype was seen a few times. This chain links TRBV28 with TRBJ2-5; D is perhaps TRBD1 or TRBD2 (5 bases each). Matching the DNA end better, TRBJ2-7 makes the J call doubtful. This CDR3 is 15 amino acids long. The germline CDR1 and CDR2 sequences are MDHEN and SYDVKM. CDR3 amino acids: CASSLLWDGTYEQYF. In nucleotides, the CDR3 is TGTGCCAGCAGTTTATTGTGGGACGGGACCTACGAGCAGTACTTC.

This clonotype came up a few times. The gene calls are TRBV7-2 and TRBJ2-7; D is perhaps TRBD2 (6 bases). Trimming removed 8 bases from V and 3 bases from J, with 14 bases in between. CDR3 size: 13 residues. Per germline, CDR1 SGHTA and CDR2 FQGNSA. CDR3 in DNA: TGTGCCAGCCGTTCGGCGGGAAGCTACGAGCAGTACTTC. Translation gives CASRSAGSYEQYF.

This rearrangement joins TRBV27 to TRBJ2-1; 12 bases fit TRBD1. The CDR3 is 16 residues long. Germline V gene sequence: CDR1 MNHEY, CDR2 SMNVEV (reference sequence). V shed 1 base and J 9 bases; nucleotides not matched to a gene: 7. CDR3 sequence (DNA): TGTGCCAGCAGTTTATTCCTGGGACAGGGGGCCGGTGAGCAGTTCTTC. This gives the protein CASSLFLGQGAGEQFF.

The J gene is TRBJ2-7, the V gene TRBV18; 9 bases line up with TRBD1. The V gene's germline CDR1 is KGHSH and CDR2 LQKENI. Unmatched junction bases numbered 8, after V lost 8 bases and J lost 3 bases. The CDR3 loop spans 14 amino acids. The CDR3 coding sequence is TGTGCCAGCAGTTCCCGGGACAGGGTCTACGAGCAGTACTTC. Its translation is CASSSRDRVYEQYF.

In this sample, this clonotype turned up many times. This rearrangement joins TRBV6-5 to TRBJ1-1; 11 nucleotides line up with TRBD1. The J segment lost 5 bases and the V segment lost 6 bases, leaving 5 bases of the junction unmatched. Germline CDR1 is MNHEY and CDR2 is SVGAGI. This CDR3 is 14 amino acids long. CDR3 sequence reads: CASRRTGGGTEAFF. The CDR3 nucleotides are TGTGCCAGCAGGCGGACAGGGGGCGGGACTGAAGCTTTCTTT.

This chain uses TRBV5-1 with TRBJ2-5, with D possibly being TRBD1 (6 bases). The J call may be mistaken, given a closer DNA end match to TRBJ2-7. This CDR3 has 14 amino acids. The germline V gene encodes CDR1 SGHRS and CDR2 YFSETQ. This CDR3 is CASSLGFDRNEQYF. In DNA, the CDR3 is TGCGCCAGCAGCTTGGGATTCGACAGGAACGAGCAGTACTTC.

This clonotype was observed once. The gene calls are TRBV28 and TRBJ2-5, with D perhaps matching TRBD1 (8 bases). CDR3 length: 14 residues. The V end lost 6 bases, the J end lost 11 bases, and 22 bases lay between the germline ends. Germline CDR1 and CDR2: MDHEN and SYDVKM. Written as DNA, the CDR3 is TGTGCCAGCAGGGGAGGGACAGGCGCCTACGGGCAGTACTTC. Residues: CASRGGTGAYGQYF.

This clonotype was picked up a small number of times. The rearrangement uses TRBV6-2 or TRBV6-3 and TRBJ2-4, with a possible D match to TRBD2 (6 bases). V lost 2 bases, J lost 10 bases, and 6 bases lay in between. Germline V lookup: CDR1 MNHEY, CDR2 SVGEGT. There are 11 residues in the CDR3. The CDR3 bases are TGTGCCAGCAGTTACGGGGGGATTCAGTACTTC. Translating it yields CASSYGGIQYF.